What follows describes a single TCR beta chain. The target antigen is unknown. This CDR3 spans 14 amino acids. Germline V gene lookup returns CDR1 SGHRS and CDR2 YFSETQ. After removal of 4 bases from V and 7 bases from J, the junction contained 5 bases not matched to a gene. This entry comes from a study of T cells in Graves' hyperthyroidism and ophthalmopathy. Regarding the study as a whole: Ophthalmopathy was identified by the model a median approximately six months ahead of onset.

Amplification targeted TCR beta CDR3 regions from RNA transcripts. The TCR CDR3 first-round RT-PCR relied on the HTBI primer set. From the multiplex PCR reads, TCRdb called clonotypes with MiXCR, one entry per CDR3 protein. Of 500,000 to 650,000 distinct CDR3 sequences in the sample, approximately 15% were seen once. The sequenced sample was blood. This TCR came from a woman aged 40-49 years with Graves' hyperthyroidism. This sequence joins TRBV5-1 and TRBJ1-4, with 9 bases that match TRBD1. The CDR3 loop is CASSPGTGTEKLFF. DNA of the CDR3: TGCGCCAGCAGCCCCGGGACAGGGACTGAAAAACTGTTTTTT.